These 13 T cell receptor beta chains came from one sample sequenced in a study of cytomegalovirus exposure and HLA in healthy donors. In the PCR, 60 Vbeta and 13 Jbeta primers were used. Repertoires were generated with immunoSEQ multiplex PCR, while TCRdb's copy carries only in-frame clones and drops some. Found here are 130,000 or so clones, roughly 83% of them singletons; the top ten hold approximately 1.5%. Sequenced input: PBMCs. These TCRs come from a man aged 35-49 years in good health and CMV-seronegative.

The sample holds a few counts of this clone. The chain has TRBV9 and TRBJ2-7; a weak D match, TRBD2 (7 bases). Germline lookup yields CDR1 SGDLS and CDR2 YYNGEE. Trimming left V 7 bases short and J 3 bases short, with 14 bases between. The CDR3 has 13 amino acids. Written as DNA, the CDR3 is TGTGCCAGCTCGGCGGGGGCTGGCTACGAGCAGTACTTC. Protein product: CASSAGAGYEQYF.

This chain connects TRBV11-3 to TRBJ2-1; TRBD2 matches at 9 bases. Germline V lookup: CDR1 SGHNT, CDR2 YENEEA. This CDR3 region has 14 residues. Germline trimming cut 2 bases from V and 9 bases from J; bases unmatched to any gene: 5. CDR3 in DNA: TGTGCCAGCAGCTTACCAGGACTAGCGACTGAGCAGTTCTTC. Translating gives CASSLPGLATEQFF.

The rearrangement joins TRBV6-6 to TRBJ2-2, with 7 bases fitting TRBD2. In germline, CDR1 is MNHNY, CDR2 SVGAGI (reference sequence). Losses at the gene ends were 6 bases for V and 7 bases for J; bases not matched to a gene: 2. There are 12 residues in the CDR3. CDR3 in amino acids: CASSGRIGELFF. CDR3 coding DNA: TGTGCCAGCAGCGGGAGGATCGGGGAGCTGTTTTTT.

This clone was counted once. The CDR3 nucleotides are TGTGCCGTGGGACAATGGGGCGGGGAGCTGTTTTTT. As protein: CAVGQWGGELFF. The rearrangement uses TRBV19 and TRBJ2-2, with D maybe TRBD1 (6 bases). Per germline, CDR1 LNHDA and CDR2 SQIVND (reference sequence). The CDR3 covers 12 residues. Between the trimmed V and J ends, which lost 11 bases and 7 bases, there was a span of 14 bases.

This clone has just one count. The chain joins TRBV19 to TRBJ1-3; D remains ambiguous. Trimming left V 7 bases short and J 2 bases short, with 12 bases between. Germline-derived CDR1 and CDR2 are LNHDA and SQIVND (reference sequence). The CDR3 consists of 14 residues. The CDR3 DNA follows: TGTGCCAGTACCCGCGAGGTAACTGGAAACACCATATATTTT. It is translated as CASTREVTGNTIYF. The whole variable domain, filled in from reference TRBV19 and TRBJ1-3, reads DGGITQSPKYLFRKEGQNVTLSCEQNLNHDAMYWYRQDPGQGLRLIYYSQIVNDFQKGDIAEGYSVSREKKESFPLTVTSAQKNPTAFYLCASTREVTGNTIYFGEGSWLTVV.

The gene calls are TRBV5-4 and TRBJ1-2; D gene uncertain. V was trimmed by 4 bases and J by 0 bases, leaving 10 bases between them. CDR3 length equals 14 residues. Germline V gene lookup returns CDR1 SGHNT and CDR2 YYREEE (reference sequence). The CDR3 sequence: CASSPGPTNYGYTF. The CDR3 coding sequence is TGTGCCAGCAGCCCTGGGCCTACTAACTATGGCTACACCTTC.

The V gene is TRBV11-2, the J gene TRBJ2-3; 9 positions match TRBD2. This CDR3 contains 18 residues. Germline V gene sequence: CDR1 SGHAT, CDR2 FQNNGV. J lost 2 bases, V lost 0 bases, and 9 bases had no gene match. The CDR3 bases are TGTGCCAGCAGCTTAGATCAGTTTTTAGCGGGGGCCACAGATACGCAGTATTTT. It encodes CASSLDQFLAGATDTQYF.

Regarding this clone: One junction end does not reproduce the germline sequence, and a read error may be involved. The V gene is TRBV7-9, the J gene TRBJ2-1; D perhaps matches TRBD2 (6 bases). Germline CDR1 reads SEHNR; CDR2 reads FQNEAQ (reference sequence). The CDR3 is 14 amino acids. Here the CDR3 reads CASSLGDSFNEQFF. The CDR3 bases are TGTGCCAGCAGCTTAGGGGACTCCTTCAATGAGCAGTTCTTC.

This clone was seen a handful of times. The genes are TRBV9 and TRBJ2-1; the match to TRBD2 covers 8 bases. This CDR3 is 12 amino acids long. Germline loops: CDR1 SGDLS, CDR2 YYNGEE. The V segment lost 4 bases and the J segment 10 bases; nucleotides outside the gene matches: 4. The CDR3, as DNA: TGTGCCAGCAGCCCCCGGGAGGGCGAGCAGTTCTTC. Encoded protein: CASSPREGEQFF. The full variable domain, completed using reference TRBV9 and TRBJ2-1, is DSGVTQTPKHLITATGQRVTLRCSPRSGDLSVYWYQQSLDQGLQFLIQYYNGEERAKGNILERFSAQQFPDLHSELNLSSLELGDSALYFCASSPREGEQFFGPGTRLTVL.

The table lists this clone with a count of one. DNA of the CDR3: TGTGCCAGCAGTGGTATGGCGGGAGTCTCTGGAAACACCATATATTTT. Its translation: CASSGMAGVSGNTIYF. The gene calls are TRBV25-1 and TRBJ1-3; D gene unclear. CDR3 length equals 16 residues. CDR1 MGHDK and CDR2 SYGVNS come from the germline V gene. The V gene lost 4 bases and the J gene lost 0 bases, with 13 bases spanning the gap.

This rearrangement joins TRBV2 to TRBJ1-4; D is unresolved. The CDR3 length is 14 residues. Germline V lookup: CDR1 SNHLY, CDR2 FYNNEI. V was pared by 4 bases and J by 6 bases, with 12 bases between. The DNA of the CDR3 is TGTGCCAGCAGTGGGTTGGGAGGCGATGAAAAACTGTTTTTT. Its protein product is CASSGLGGDEKLFF.

The J gene is TRBJ1-2, the V gene TRBV10-3; 9 bases fit TRBD1. V was pared by 6 bases and J by 4 bases, with 6 bases of the junction left unmatched. CDR3 length: 14 amino acids. Per the germline V gene, CDR1 is ENHRY and CDR2 is SYGVKD. Here the CDR3 reads CAIRPTGGSYGYTF. In DNA, the CDR3 is TGTGCCATCAGACCGACAGGGGGAAGCTATGGCTACACCTTC.

The chain joins TRBV6-1 to TRBJ2-3; D unclear. V was trimmed by 9 bases and J by 0 bases, leaving 16 bases between them. Germline CDR1 MNHNS, CDR2 SASEGT. There are 15 residues in the CDR3. The CDR3 here is CASMELRPSTDTQYF. Written as DNA, the CDR3 is TGTGCCAGTATGGAGTTGCGGCCTAGCACAGATACGCAGTATTTT.